The rows below give T cell receptor beta chains drawn from one sample of a study of CD4+ T cells in melanoma. The table came from immunoSEQ multiplex PCR; TCRdb's copy has only in-frame clones and leaves some out. The repertoire holds over 15,000 clones, with under 90% as singletons. Sequencing was carried out using cells from a culture (not recorded whether cultured in vitro). Every receptor here comes from a human donor with melanoma. Both conserved end residues are part of each CDR3. The D gene is left open where the match is weak. Clone size appears in some rows only: once, few, many, or a class for an expanded clone.

TRBJ1-5	TRBV5-1	-	-	CASSLGHSNQPQHF	TGCGCCAGCAGCTTGGGACATAGCAATCAGCCCCAGCATTTT
TRBJ1-1	TRBV4-1	-	-	CASSQVNRENTEAFF	TGCGCCAGCAGCCAAGTGAATAGGGAAAACACTGAAGCTTTCTTT
TRBJ1-2	TRBV7-9	-	-	CASSLGARDYGYTF	TGTGCCAGCAGCTTGGGGGCCAGGGACTATGGCTACACCTTC
TRBJ2-1	TRBV5-1	-	-	CASRRSYNEQFF	TGCGCCAGCAGGAGATCCTACAATGAGCAGTTCTTC
TRBJ2-5	TRBV29-1	-	-	CSVAIKRAQETQYF	TGCAGCGTAGCCATAAAACGGGCCCAAGAGACCCAGTACTTC
TRBJ1-6	TRBV14	-	-	CASSQGIPGSPLHF	TGTGCCAGCAGCCAAGGGATCCCTGGCTCACCCCTCCACTTT
TRBJ1-1	TRBV2	-	-	CAGALGYTEAFF	TGTGCCGGGGCCCTGGGGTACACTGAAGCTTTCTTT
TRBJ1-1	TRBV4-2	-	-	CASSRPGSASGGTEAFF	TGTGCCAGCAGCCGCCCGGGGAGCGCCTCGGGAGGCACTGAAGCTTTCTTT
TRBJ1-4	TRBV9	-	-	CASSAGITNEKLFF	TGTGCCAGCAGCGCAGGGATCACTAATGAAAAACTGTTTTTT
TRBJ2-1	TRBV9	-	-	CASSRGGGTYNEQFF	TGTGCCAGCAGCAGAGGAGGTGGCACTTACAATGAGCAGTTCTTC
TRBJ2-5	TRBV2	-	-	CASSGGREETQYF	TGTGCCAGCAGTGGGGGCCGAGAAGAGACCCAGTACTTC
TRBJ2-3	TRBV10-3	-	TRBD2	CATGTSADSDTQYF	TGTGCCACCGGGACTAGCGCAGACTCAGATACGCAGTATTTT
TRBJ2-7	TRBV18	-	TRBD2	CASSPGLAGASSYEQYF	TGTGCCAGCTCGCCGGGACTAGCGGGCGCAAGCTCCTACGAGCAGTACTTC
TRBJ1-2	TRBV5-1	-	TRBD1	CASSPETGNYGYTF	TGCGCCAGCAGCCCGGAGACAGGGAACTATGGCTACACCTTC
TRBJ1-2	TRBV5-1	-	-	CASSFAPPGAGQGYGYTF	TGCGCCAGCAGCTTCGCCCCGCCGGGAGCCGGTCAGGGCTATGGCTACACCTTC
TRBJ1-5	TRBV2	-	-	CASRADSSDYQPQHF	TGTGCCAGCAGAGCAGACAGCTCAGATTATCAGCCCCAGCATTTT
TRBJ2-3	TRBV5-1	once	TRBD1	CASSSLTGGTADTQYF	TGCGCCAGCAGCTCGTTGACAGGGGGCACGGCAGATACGCAGTATTTT
TRBJ2-3	TRBV6-1	-	TRBD2	CASAGQRGADTQYF	TGTGCCAGCGCTGGCCAGCGGGGGGCCGATACGCAGTATTTT
TRBJ1-2	TRBV5-1	-	-	CASSLRPGDNYGYTF	TGCGCCAGCAGCTTGAGGCCGGGGGATAACTATGGCTACACCTTC
TRBJ1-5	TRBV19	-	-	CASSDGPLLRNQPQHF	TGTGCCAGTAGCGACGGGCCACTCTTGCGCAATCAGCCCCAGCATTTT
TRBJ2-1	TRBV4-2	-	TRBD2	CASSQDFLAGMYNEQFF	TGTGCCAGCAGCCAGGACTTCCTAGCGGGGATGTACAATGAGCAGTTCTTC
TRBJ2-2	TRBV5-1	-	-	CASRASQGVTGELFF	TGCGCCAGCAGGGCTAGTCAGGGAGTCACCGGGGAGCTGTTTTTT